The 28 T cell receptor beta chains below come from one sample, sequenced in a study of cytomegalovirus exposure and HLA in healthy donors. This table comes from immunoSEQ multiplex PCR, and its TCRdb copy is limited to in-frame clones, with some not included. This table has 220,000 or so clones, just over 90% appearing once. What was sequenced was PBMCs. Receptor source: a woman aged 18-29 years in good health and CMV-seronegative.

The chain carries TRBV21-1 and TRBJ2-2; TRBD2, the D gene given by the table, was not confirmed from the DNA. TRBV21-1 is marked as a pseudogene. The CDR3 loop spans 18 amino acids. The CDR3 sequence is CASSKVNSGRSYTGELFF. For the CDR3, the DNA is TGTGCCAGCAGCAAAGTAAATAGCGGGAGGAGTTACACCGGGGAGCTGTTTTTT.

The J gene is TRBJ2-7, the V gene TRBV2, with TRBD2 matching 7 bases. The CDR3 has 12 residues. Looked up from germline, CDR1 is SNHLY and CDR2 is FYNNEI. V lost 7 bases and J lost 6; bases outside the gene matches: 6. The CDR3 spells CASKRSGGEQYF. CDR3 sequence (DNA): TGTGCCAGCAAACGATCGGGAGGCGAGCAGTACTTC.

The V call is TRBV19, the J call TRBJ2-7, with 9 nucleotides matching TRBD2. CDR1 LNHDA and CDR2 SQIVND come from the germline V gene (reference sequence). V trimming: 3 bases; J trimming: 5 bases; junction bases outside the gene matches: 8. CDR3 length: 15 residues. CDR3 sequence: CASSINSGSVNEQYF. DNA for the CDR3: TGTGCCAGTAGTATCAATAGCGGGAGTGTGAACGAGCAGTACTTC.

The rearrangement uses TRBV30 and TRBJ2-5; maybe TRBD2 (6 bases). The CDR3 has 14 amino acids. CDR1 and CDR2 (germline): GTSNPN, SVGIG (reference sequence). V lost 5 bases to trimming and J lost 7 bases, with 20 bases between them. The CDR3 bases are TGTGCCTGGGAGCCGGGACTCCCGGAGGGGACCCAGTACTTC. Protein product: CAWEPGLPEGTQYF. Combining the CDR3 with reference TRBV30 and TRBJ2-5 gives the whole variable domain SQTIHQWPATLVQPVGSPLSLECTVEGTSNPNLYWYRQAAGRGLQLLFYSVGIGQISSEVPQNLSASRPQDRQFILSSKKLLLSDSGFYLCAWEPGLPEGTQYFGPGTRLLVL.

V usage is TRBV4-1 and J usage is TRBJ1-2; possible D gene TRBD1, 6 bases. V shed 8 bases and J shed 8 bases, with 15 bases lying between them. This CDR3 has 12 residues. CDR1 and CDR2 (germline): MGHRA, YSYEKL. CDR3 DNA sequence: TGCGCCAGCTATCAGGGGACGGAAGGCTACACCTTC. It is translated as CASYQGTEGYTF.

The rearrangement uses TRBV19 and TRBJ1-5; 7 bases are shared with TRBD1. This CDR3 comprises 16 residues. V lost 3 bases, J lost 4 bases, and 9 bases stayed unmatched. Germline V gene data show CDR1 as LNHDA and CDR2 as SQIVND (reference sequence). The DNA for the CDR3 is TGTGCCAGTAGTATTTGGGGAGAGGGGGCTAATCAGCCCCAGCATTTT. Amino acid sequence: CASSIWGEGANQPQHF.

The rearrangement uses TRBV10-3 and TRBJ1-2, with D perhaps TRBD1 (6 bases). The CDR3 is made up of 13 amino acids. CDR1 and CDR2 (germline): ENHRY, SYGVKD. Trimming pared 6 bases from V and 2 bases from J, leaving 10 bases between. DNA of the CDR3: TGTGCCATCAGGCTGACAGGAAACTATGGCTACACCTTC. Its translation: CAIRLTGNYGYTF.

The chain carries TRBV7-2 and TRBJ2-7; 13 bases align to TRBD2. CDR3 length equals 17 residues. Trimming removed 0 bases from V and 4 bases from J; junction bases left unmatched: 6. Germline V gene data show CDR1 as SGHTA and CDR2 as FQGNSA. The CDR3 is CASSLARTSGSIYEQYF. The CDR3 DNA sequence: TGTGCCAGCAGCTTAGCACGGACTAGCGGGAGTATTTACGAGCAGTACTTC.

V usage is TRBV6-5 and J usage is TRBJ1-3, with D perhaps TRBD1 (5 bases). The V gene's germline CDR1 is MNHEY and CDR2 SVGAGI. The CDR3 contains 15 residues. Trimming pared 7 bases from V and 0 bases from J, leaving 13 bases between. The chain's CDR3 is CASTKRTTSGNTIYF. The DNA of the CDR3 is TGTGCCAGCACAAAAAGGACAACCTCTGGAAACACCATATATTTT.

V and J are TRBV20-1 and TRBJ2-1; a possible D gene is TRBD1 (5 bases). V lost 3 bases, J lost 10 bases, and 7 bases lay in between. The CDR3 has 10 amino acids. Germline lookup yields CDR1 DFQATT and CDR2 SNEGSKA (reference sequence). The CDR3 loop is CSASRQEQFF. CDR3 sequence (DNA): TGCAGTGCTAGTAGACAGGAGCAGTTCTTC.

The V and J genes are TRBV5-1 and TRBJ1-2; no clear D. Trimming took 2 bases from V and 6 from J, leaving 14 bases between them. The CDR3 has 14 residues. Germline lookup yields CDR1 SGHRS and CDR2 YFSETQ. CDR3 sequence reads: CASSFGSLEDGYTF. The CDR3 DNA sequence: TGCGCCAGCAGCTTCGGATCGTTGGAGGATGGCTACACCTTC.

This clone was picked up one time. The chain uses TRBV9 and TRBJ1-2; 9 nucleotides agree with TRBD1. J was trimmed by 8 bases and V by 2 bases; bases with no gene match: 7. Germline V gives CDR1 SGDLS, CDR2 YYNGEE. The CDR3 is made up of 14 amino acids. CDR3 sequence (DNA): TGTGCCAGCAGCGTCGGACAGGGGAAAAAAGGCTACACCTTC. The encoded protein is CASSVGQGKKGYTF.

The CDR3 spells CASSVTGDRLNNEQFF. The CDR3 DNA reads as TGTGCCAGCAGTGTCACAGGGGACAGACTCAATAATGAGCAGTTCTTC. The chain joins TRBV6-1 to TRBJ2-1; TRBD1 aligns across 7 bases. The V gene's germline CDR1 is MNHNS and CDR2 SASEGT. J was trimmed by 7 bases and V by 4 bases; bases with no gene match: 13. This CDR3 is built from 16 residues.

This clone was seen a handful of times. CDR3 region: CAWTGLGGYTF. CDR3 sequence (DNA): TGTGCCTGGACGGGATTAGGTGGCTACACCTTC. The chain employs TRBV30 and TRBJ1-2, with D unclear. Trimming left V 4 bases short and J 7 bases short, with 10 bases between. The germline CDR1 and CDR2 sequences are GTSNPN and SVGIG (reference sequence). The CDR3 runs 11 residues.

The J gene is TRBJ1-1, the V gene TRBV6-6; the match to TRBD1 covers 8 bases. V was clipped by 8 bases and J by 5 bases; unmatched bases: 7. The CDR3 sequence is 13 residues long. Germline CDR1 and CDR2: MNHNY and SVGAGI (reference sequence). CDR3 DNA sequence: TGTGCCAGCGACAGGGGAGTTGGGACTGAAGCTTTCTTT. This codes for CASDRGVGTEAFF.

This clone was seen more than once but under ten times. Written as DNA, the CDR3 is TGTGCCAGCAGCCGGACAACTACGGAGACCCAGTACTTC. Its protein product is CASSRTTTETQYF. This chain links TRBV7-9 with TRBJ2-5, with D maybe TRBD1 (5 bases). V gave up 5 bases and J gave up 5 bases, with 12 bases separating them. The CDR3 has 13 amino acids. CDR1 and CDR2 from the germline V gene are SEHNR and FQNEAQ (reference sequence).

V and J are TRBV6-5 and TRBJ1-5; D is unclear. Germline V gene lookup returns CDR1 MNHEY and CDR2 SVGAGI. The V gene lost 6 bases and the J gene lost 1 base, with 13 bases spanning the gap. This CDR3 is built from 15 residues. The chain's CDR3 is CASRSPGGSNQPQHF. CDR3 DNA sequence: TGTGCCAGCAGGTCCCCAGGTGGGAGCAATCAGCCCCAGCATTTT.

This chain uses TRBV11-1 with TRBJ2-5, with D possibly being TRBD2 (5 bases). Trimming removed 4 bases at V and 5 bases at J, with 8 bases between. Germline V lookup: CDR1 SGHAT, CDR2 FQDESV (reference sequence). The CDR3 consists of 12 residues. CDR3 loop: CASSSLGETQYF. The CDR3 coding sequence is TGTGCCAGCAGCTCACTAGGGGAGACCCAGTACTTC.

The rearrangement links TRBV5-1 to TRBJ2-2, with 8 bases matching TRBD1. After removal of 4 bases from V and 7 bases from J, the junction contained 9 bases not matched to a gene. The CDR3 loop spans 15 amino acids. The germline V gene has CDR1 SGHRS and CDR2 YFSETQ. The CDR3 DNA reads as TGCGCCAGCAGCGGCAGGGGGACAGGCGTCGGGGAGCTGTTTTTT. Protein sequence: CASSGRGTGVGELFF.

CDR3 residues: CASSLRDTGTDTQYF. In DNA, the CDR3 is TGCGCCAGCAGCCTCCGGGACACTGGGACAGATACGCAGTATTTT. The gene calls are TRBV5-1 and TRBJ2-3; a possible D gene is TRBD1 (6 bases). The CDR3 totals 15 residues. Germline loops: CDR1 SGHRS, CDR2 YFSETQ. V lost 4 bases to trimming and J lost 3 bases, with 15 bases between them.

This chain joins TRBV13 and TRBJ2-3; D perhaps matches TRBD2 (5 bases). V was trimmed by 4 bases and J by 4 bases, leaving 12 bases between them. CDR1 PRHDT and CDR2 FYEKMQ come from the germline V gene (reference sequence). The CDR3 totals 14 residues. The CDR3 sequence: CASSSGVRADTQYF. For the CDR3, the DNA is TGTGCCAGCAGCTCCGGGGTCCGGGCAGATACGCAGTATTTT.

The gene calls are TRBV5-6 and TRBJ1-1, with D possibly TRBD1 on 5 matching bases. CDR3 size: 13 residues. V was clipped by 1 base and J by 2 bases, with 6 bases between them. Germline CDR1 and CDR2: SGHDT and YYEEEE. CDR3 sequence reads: CASSLQGNTEAFF. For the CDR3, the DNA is TGTGCCAGCAGCTTGCAGGGAAACACTGAAGCTTTCTTT.

Here the CDR3 reads CASSEALAGTGTDTQYF. As DNA, the CDR3 is TGTGCCAGCAGTGAAGCTCTGGCCGGGACTGGCACAGATACGCAGTATTTT. The chain recombines TRBV2 with TRBJ2-3, with D possibly TRBD2 on 6 matching bases. V dropped 0 bases and J dropped 1 base, with 14 bases sitting between them. Germline V gene sequence: CDR1 SNHLY, CDR2 FYNNEI. The CDR3 sequence is 17 residues long.

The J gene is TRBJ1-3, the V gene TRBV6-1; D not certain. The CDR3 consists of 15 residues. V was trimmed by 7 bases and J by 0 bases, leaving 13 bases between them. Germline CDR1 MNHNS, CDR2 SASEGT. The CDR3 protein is CASIGTGDSGNTIYF. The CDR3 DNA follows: TGTGCCAGCATAGGTACGGGAGACTCTGGAAACACCATATATTTT.

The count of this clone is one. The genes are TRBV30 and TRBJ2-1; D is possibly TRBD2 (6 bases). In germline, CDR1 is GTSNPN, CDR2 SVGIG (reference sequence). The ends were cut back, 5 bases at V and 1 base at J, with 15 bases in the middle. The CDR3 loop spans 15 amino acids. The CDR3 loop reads CAWGTYGDSYNEQFF. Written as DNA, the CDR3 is TGTGCCTGGGGGACTTACGGAGATTCCTACAATGAGCAGTTCTTC.

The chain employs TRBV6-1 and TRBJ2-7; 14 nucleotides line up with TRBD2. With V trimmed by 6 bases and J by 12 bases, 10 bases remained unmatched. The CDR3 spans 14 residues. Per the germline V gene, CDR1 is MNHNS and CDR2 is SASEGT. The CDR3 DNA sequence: TGTGCCAGCAGACCCCCGGGACTAGCGGGAGATCCGTACTTC. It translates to CASRPPGLAGDPYF.

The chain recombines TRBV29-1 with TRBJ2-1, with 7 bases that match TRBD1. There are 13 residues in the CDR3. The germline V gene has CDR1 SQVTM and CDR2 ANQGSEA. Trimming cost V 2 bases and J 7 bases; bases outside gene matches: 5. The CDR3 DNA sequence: TGCAGCGTTGAATGGCAGGGGGTAAATGAGCAGTTCTTC. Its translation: CSVEWQGVNEQFF.

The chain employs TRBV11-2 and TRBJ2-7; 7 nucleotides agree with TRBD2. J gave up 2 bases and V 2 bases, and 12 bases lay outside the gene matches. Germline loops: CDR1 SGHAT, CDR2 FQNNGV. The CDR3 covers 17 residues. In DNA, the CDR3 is TGTGCCAGCAGCTTATTTAGCGGGCCGGACACAACCTACGAGCAGTACTTC. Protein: CASSLFSGPDTTYEQYF.